Given below is one TCR beta chain in context. This specimen comes from a study of regulatory T cells in long-lasting Graves disease. As for the study in general: Recently diagnosed Graves' patients had received antithyroid drugs for under 3 months.

Arm-PCR of CDR3 regions and iRepertoire HTBI primers were the basis on which TCR beta libraries were built. TCRdb itself ran the multiplex PCR reads through MiXCR, one entry per CDR3 protein. This table holds around 420,000 distinct CDR3 sequences, 15% found once. V was cut by 3 bases and J by 7 bases, with 6 bases left in between. The CDR3 has 11 amino acids. Looked up from germline, CDR1 is GTSNPN and CDR2 is SVGIG (reference sequence). Regarding time point: newly diagnosed GD, antithyroid drugs for less than 3 months. Following extraction of RNA from PBMCs, that RNA was used to make the TCR library. Graves' disease diagnoses followed American Thyroid Association guidelines. This same sample was also part of a study on T cells in Graves' hyperthyroidism and ophthalmopathy. As that study records: Over 18 months, lack of ophthalmopathy progression marked Graves' hyperthyroidism as stable. A first-round RT-PCR of the TCR CDR3 used the HTBI primer set.

The rearrangement joins TRBV30 to TRBJ1-4; D is uncertain. This TCR came from a woman aged 40 to 49 with Graves disease. The starting material was peripheral blood mononuclear cells (PBMCs), obtained at new diagnosis, from a patient treated with antithyroid drugs. Here the CDR3 DNA reads TGTGCCTGGAGAACCGGTGAAAAACTGTTTTTT. Translated: CAWRTGEKLFF.